The entry below gives a single TCR beta chain sequence along with its context. The antigen is not known. The germline V gene encodes CDR1 ENHRY and CDR2 SYGVKD. The CDR3 loop spans 13 amino acids. V lost 7 bases and J lost 2, with 12 bases in between. This specimen belongs to a study of long-term antiretroviral therapy in people with HIV. Running of the v3.0 immunoSEQ assay took place at survey level. Measured with immunoSEQ multiplex PCR; TCRdb has only the in-frame clones, and not every one. This sample yields 20,000 to 25,000 clones, of which around 80% are seen a single time; less than 9.5% belongs to the top ten. Study outcomes and limitations: HIV repertoires covered narrower CDR3 length ranges than controls did.

The TCR originated in a man aged 30-40 years with HIV. Sequences were derived from unsorted PBMCs, sampled 1.5 years after starting antiretroviral therapy. The chain combines TRBV10-3 with TRBJ2-7; D is perhaps TRBD1 (6 bases). Here the CDR3 reads CAINPGQPYEQYF. CDR3 nucleotide sequence: TGTGCCATCAACCCGGGACAACCCTACGAGCAGTACTTC.